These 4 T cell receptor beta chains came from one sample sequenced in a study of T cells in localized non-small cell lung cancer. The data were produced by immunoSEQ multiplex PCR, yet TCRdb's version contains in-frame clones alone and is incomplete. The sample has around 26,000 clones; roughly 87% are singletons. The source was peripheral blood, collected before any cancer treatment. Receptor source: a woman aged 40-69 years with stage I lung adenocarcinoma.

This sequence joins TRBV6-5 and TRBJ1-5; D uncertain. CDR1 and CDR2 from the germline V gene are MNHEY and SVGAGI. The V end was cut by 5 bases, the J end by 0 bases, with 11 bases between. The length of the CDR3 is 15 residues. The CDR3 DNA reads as TGTGCCAGCAGTCTGTCCACTGCTAGCAATCAGCCCCAGCATTTT. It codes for CASSLSTASNQPQHF.

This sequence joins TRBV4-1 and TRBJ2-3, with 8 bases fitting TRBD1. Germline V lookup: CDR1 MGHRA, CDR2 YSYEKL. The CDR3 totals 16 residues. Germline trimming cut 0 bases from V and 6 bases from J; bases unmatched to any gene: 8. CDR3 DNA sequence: TGCGCCAGCAGCCAAGAACGCAGGGGGCAGGGGGATACGCAGTATTTT. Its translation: CASSQERRGQGDTQYF.

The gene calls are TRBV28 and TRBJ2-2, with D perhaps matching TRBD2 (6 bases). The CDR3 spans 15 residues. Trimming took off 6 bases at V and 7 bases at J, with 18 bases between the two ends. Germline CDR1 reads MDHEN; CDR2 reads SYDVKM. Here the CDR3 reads CASSPPGVGVGELFF. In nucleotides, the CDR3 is TGTGCCAGCAGCCCTCCGGGGGTCGGGGTCGGGGAGCTGTTTTTT. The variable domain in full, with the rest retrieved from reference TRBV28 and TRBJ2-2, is DVKVTQSSRYLVKRTGEKVFLECVQDMDHENMFWYRQDPGLGLRLIYFSYDVKMKEKGDIPEGYSVSREKKERFSLILESASTNQTSMYLCASSPPGVGVGELFFGEGSRLTVL.

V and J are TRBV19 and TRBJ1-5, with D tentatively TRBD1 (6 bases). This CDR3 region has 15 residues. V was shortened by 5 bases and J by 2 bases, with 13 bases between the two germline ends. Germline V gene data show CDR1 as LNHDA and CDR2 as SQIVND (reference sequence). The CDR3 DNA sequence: TGTGCCAGTAGTTTGGGGGCGCGAGGCAATCAGCCCCAGCATTTT. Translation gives CASSLGARGNQPQHF. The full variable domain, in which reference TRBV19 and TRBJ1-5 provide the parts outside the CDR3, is DGGITQSPKYLFRKEGQNVTLSCEQNLNHDAMYWYRQDPGQGLRLIYYSQIVNDFQKGDIAEGYSVSREKKESFPLTVTSAQKNPTAFYLCASSLGARGNQPQHFGDGTRLSIL.